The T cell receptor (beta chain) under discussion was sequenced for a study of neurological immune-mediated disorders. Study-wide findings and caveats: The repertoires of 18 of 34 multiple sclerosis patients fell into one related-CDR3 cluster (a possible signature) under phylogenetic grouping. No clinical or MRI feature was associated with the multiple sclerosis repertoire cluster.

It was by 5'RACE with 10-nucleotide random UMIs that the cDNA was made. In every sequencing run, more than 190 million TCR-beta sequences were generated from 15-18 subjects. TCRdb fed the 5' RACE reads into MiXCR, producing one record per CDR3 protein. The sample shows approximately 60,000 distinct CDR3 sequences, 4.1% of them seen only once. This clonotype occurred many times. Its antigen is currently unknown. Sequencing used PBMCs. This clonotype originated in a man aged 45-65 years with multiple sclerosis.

The CDR3 DNA sequence: TGCAGTGCTCTGGGACAGGGAGGCAATTCACCCCTCCACTTT. Protein product: CSALGQGGNSPLHF. V and J are TRBV20-1 and TRBJ1-6; TRBD1 aligns across 9 bases. V shed 5 bases and J 7 bases; nucleotides not matched to a gene: 6. CDR1 and CDR2 (germline): DFQATT, SNEGSKA (reference sequence). There are 14 residues in the CDR3.